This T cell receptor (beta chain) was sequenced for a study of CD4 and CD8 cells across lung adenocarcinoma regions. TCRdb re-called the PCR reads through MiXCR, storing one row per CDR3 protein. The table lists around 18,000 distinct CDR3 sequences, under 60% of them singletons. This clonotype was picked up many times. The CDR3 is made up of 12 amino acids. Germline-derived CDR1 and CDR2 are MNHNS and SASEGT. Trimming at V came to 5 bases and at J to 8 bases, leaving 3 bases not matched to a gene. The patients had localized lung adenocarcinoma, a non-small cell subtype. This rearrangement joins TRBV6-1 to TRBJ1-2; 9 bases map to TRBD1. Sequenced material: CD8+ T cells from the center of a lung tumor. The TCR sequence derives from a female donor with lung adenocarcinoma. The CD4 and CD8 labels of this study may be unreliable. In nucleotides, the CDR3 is TGTGCCAGCAGTACCGGGACAGGGGGCTACACCTTC. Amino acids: CASSTGTGGYTF.